The 23 T cell receptor beta chains below were found in one sample sequenced in a study of T cell changes during pregnancy in multiple sclerosis. Sequencing was performed with immunoSEQ multiplex PCR; in TCRdb, only in-frame clones are kept and a portion is missing. The data hold 40,000 to 55,000 clones, with approximately 92% observed a single time. The sample consisted of CD4+ T cells from peripheral blood mononuclear cells, taken in the third trimester of pregnancy. The receptors come from a female donor with multiple sclerosis, enrolled in a pregnancy study.

The rearrangement uses TRBV9 and TRBJ1-1; D may be TRBD1 (5 bases). With 0 bases removed from V and 5 bases from J, the gap between germline ends came to 14 bases. This CDR3 has 15 amino acids. Germline V gene sequence: CDR1 SGDLS, CDR2 YYNGEE. The CDR3 loop reads CASSVAGTGGTEAFF. The CDR3, as DNA: TGTGCCAGCAGCGTAGCTGGGACCGGGGGGACTGAAGCTTTCTTT.

The V and J genes are TRBV6-1 and TRBJ2-7, with D perhaps matching TRBD2 (6 bases). V gave up 4 bases and J gave up 4 bases, with 14 bases separating them. The CDR3 extends over 14 amino acids. CDR1 is MNHNS, CDR2 SASEGT, per germline. The CDR3 DNA reads TGTGCCAGCAGTGTTGCGGGGAGTGGGTACGAGCAGTACTTC. Translation: CASSVAGSGYEQYF.

The rearrangement joins TRBV7-3 to TRBJ2-1, with 14 nucleotides matching TRBD2. The CDR3 runs to 13 residues. Per the germline V gene, CDR1 is SGHTA and CDR2 is FQGTGA. The V gene end was trimmed by 2 bases and the J gene end by 14 bases; junction bases not matched to a gene: 2. The CDR3 protein is CASSLRTSGGKFF. CDR3 DNA: TGTGCCAGCAGCTTACGGACTAGCGGGGGGAAGTTCTTC.

The gene calls are TRBV7-3 and TRBJ1-4; D is undetermined. The CDR3 runs 15 residues. Germline V gene lookup returns CDR1 SGHTA and CDR2 FQGTGA. Between the trimmed V and J ends, which lost 0 bases and 6 bases, there was a span of 11 bases. In nucleotides, the CDR3 is TGTGCCAGCAGCTTAACGGGCAGGTCGGATGAAAAACTGTTTTTT. Translating gives CASSLTGRSDEKLFF.

The rearrangement joins TRBV7-6 to TRBJ2-3; TRBD2 matches at 10 bases. The V segment lost 2 bases and the J segment 3 bases; nucleotides outside the gene matches: 5. The CDR3 covers 16 residues. CDR1 is SGHVS and CDR2 is FNYEAQ in the germline V gene. The CDR3 DNA reads as TGTGCCAGCAGCTTAATACTAGCGGGGATAACAGATACGCAGTATTTT. Protein product: CASSLILAGITDTQYF.

This chain uses TRBV30 with TRBJ2-7; weak D call: TRBD2 (5 bases). With 1 base removed from V and 0 bases from J, the gap between germline ends came to 13 bases. The germline gives CDR1 GTSNPN, CDR2 SVGIG (reference sequence). This CDR3 has 15 residues. This CDR3 reads CAWSGAGQSSYEQYF. Written as DNA, the CDR3 is TGTGCCTGGAGTGGCGCGGGCCAGAGCTCCTACGAGCAGTACTTC.

This clone was recorded once. V and J are TRBV19 and TRBJ1-1; the match to TRBD1 covers 10 bases. With V trimmed by 1 base and J by 2 bases, 1 base remained unmatched. Looked up from germline, CDR1 is LNHDA and CDR2 is SQIVND (reference sequence). CDR3 length equals 15 residues. In DNA form, the CDR3 reads TGTGCCAGTAGTATAGGGACAGGGGGTAACACTGAAGCTTTCTTT. This encodes CASSIGTGGNTEAFF.

The gene calls are TRBV4-2 and TRBJ1-6; no definite D call. CDR1 LGHNA and CDR2 YNFKEQ come from the germline V gene. The CDR3 has 17 residues. The V and J ends lost 1 base and 8 bases respectively, with 18 bases between them. CDR3 nucleotides: TGTGCCAGCAGCCAAGTTCCGCGGGCAGCAGTGGATTCACCCCTCCACTTT. This translates into CASSQVPRAAVDSPLHF.

The chain joins TRBV7-8 to TRBJ2-3, with D hard to call. This CDR3 contains 13 residues. Germline CDR1 is SGHVS and CDR2 is FQNEAQ. V lost 5 bases to trimming and J lost 0 bases, with 6 bases between them. In DNA form, the CDR3 reads TGTGCCAGCAGCCCCTCTAGCACAGATACGCAGTATTTT. Translation: CASSPSSTDTQYF. Drawing the rest from reference TRBV7-8 and TRBJ2-3, the complete variable domain is GAGVSQSPRYKVAKRGQDVALRCDPISGHVSLFWYQQALGQGPEFLTYFQNEAQLDKSGLPSDRFFAERPEGSVSTLKIQRTQQEDSAVYLCASSPSSTDTQYFGPGTRLTVL.

V gene TRBV11-2 combines with J gene TRBJ2-5; 11 bases are shared with TRBD2. Trimming took 5 bases from V and 9 from J; bases not matched to a gene: 8. Germline loops: CDR1 SGHAT, CDR2 FQNNGV. The CDR3 covers 14 residues. The DNA for the CDR3 is TGTGCCAGCAGCCTGACTAGCGGGGCCCGGGCCCAGTACTTC. This sequence encodes CASSLTSGARAQYF.

About this clone: Additional DNA sequences in this sample encode the identical CDR3. The chain carries TRBV6-5 and TRBJ2-7, with D perhaps TRBD2 (5 bases). This CDR3 is built from 14 residues. V lost 7 bases and J 0 bases, leaving 13 bases between the germline ends. CDR1 MNHEY and CDR2 SVGAGI come from the germline V gene. In DNA, the CDR3 is TGTGCCAGCATTCCGAGGGCTAGCTCCTACGAGCAGTACTTC. Translated: CASIPRASSYEQYF.

The chain carries TRBV5-1 and TRBJ2-3, with TRBD1 identical over 7 bases. The CDR3 is made up of 13 amino acids. V was clipped by 8 bases and J by 2 bases; unmatched bases: 5. The germline gives CDR1 SGHRS, CDR2 YFSETQ. DNA for the CDR3: TGCGCCAGTCAGGGACAGATCACAGATACGCAGTATTTT. The encoded protein is CASQGQITDTQYF.

The chain uses TRBV6-1 and TRBJ1-2; D not certain. The ends were cut back, 6 bases at V and 1 base at J, with 15 bases in the middle. The CDR3 covers 15 residues. Germline V lookup: CDR1 MNHNS, CDR2 SASEGT. CDR3 sequence reads: CASSANAGFNYGYTF. Written as DNA, the CDR3 is TGTGCCAGCAGCGCGAACGCGGGGTTTAACTATGGCTACACCTTC.

This chain connects TRBV7-2 to TRBJ2-1, with a possible D match to TRBD2 (6 bases). The CDR3 has 14 residues. The germline gives CDR1 SGHTA, CDR2 FQGNSA. V shed 3 bases and J shed 7 bases, with 13 bases lying between them. The CDR3 DNA reads as TGTGCCAGCAGCTTTTGGGGGGTTGTTAATGAGCAGTTCTTC. The encoded protein is CASSFWGVVNEQFF.

The chain links TRBV10-3 to TRBJ1-1; D is perhaps TRBD1 (6 bases). This CDR3 spans 13 amino acids. CDR1 is ENHRY, CDR2 SYGVKD, per germline. Deletions cut 6 bases from V and 4 bases from J, with 12 bases between. The CDR3 DNA sequence: TGTGCCATCAGAGTCGACAGGCCCACTGAAGCTTTCTTT. It encodes CAIRVDRPTEAFF.

This chain joins TRBV7-9 and TRBJ1-4; 9 bases map to TRBD1. The J segment lost 0 bases and the V segment lost 10 bases, leaving 9 bases of the junction unmatched. CDR1 and CDR2 (germline): SEHNR, FQNEAQ (reference sequence). The CDR3 loop spans 16 amino acids. The CDR3 DNA is TGTGCCACAGGGACAGGGTCGATTGCAACTAATGAAAAACTGTTTTTT. Translation: CATGTGSIATNEKLFF.

The V call is TRBV6-1, the J call TRBJ1-5; tentatively, D is TRBD1 (5 bases). CDR1 MNHNS and CDR2 SASEGT come from the germline V gene. V lost 3 bases to trimming and J lost 4 bases, with 10 bases between them. The CDR3 is 14 amino acids. The CDR3: CASSDNRGNQPQHF. CDR3 coding DNA: TGTGCCAGCAGTGACAACCGGGGGAATCAGCCCCAGCATTTT.

The chain has TRBV15 and TRBJ1-5; TRBD1 might be the D (6 bases). The CDR3 contains 14 residues. Germline V gene data show CDR1 as LNHNV and CDR2 as YYDKDF (reference sequence). V lost 2 bases to trimming and J lost 5 bases, with 10 bases between them. Here the CDR3 reads CATSRFGGHQPQHF. The CDR3 DNA reads as TGTGCCACCAGCAGATTCGGGGGGCATCAGCCCCAGCATTTT.

The chain has TRBV7-3 and TRBJ2-3; no firm D call. Germline V CDR1 and CDR2: SGHTA, FQGTGA. The CDR3 is made up of 13 amino acids. The V end was cut by 5 bases, the J end by 5 bases, with 11 bases between. As DNA, the CDR3 is TGTGCCAGCAGCCCGATCTCGGTAGATACGCAGTATTTT. This translates into CASSPISVDTQYF.

V is TRBV7-2 and J is TRBJ2-3, with D uncertain. The V and J ends lost 0 bases and 11 bases respectively, with 21 bases between them. This CDR3 spans 16 amino acids. Germline-derived CDR1 and CDR2 are SGHTA and FQGNSA. The CDR3 nucleotides read TGTGCCAGCAGCTTAGCGGGCAGTTTGCTACGTTTTGAGCAGTATTTT. This encodes CASSLAGSLLRFEQYF.

This clone came up once. CDR3 sequence: CASSDSGTGYNEQFF. Written as DNA, the CDR3 is TGTGCCAGCAGTGACTCCGGGACAGGGTACAATGAGCAGTTCTTC. The rearrangement links TRBV6-4 to TRBJ2-1, with 9 bases identical to TRBD1. V trimming: 0 bases; J trimming: 4 bases; junction bases outside the gene matches: 1. CDR3 size: 15 residues. CDR1 and CDR2 from the germline V gene are MRHNA and SNTAGT.

V gene TRBV29-1 combines with J gene TRBJ1-4, with D hard to call. Germline V gives CDR1 SQVTM, CDR2 ANQGSEA. Trimming stripped 7 bases from V and 4 bases from J, with 16 bases between. CDR3 length: 14 residues. For the CDR3, the DNA is TGCAGCGCCCAAGTATGGGCAGTTAATGAAAAACTGTTTTTT. Its translation is CSAQVWAVNEKLFF. The whole variable domain, filled in from reference TRBV29-1 and TRBJ1-4, reads SAVISQKPSRDICQRGTSLTIQCQVDSQVTMMFWYRQQPGQSLTLIATANQGSEATYESGFVIDKFPISRPNLTFSTLTVSNMSPEDSSIYLCSAQVWAVNEKLFFGSGTQLSVL.

This clone was recorded only once. V usage is TRBV12-5 and J usage is TRBJ2-1; D possibly corresponds to TRBD2 (5 bases). The CDR3 length is 16 residues. Trimming took off 0 bases at V and 0 bases at J, with 9 bases between the two ends. Germline V gene data show CDR1 as LGHNT and CDR2 as FRNRAP. The DNA of the CDR3 is TGTGCTAGTGGTTTGGTACACGGGGACTCCTACAATGAGCAGTTCTTC. It codes for CASGLVHGDSYNEQFF.